A single sample gave rise to the 21 T cell receptor beta chains below, sequenced in a study of blood T cell repertoires in COVID-19. Sequenced by immunoSEQ multiplex PCR; TCRdb stores in-frame clones only, minus some. Of roughly 80,000 clones listed, around 78% were seen once; the top ten hold around 15%. Material: peripheral blood. Receptors were obtained from a human donor in a cohort sampled during active COVID-19.

This clone was found a few times. The rearrangement joins TRBV6-2 or TRBV6-3 to TRBJ2-5; 9 positions agree with TRBD1. The CDR3 is 17 amino acids. The V segment lost 0 bases and the J segment 2 bases; nucleotides outside the gene matches: 7. CDR1 and CDR2 from the germline V gene are MNHEY and SVGEGT. CDR3 sequence (DNA): TGTGCCAGCAGTTACTCGATTAGGACAGGGGCGCAAGAGACCCAGTACTTC. Translated, it gives CASSYSIRTGAQETQYF.

The chain joins TRBV10-1 to TRBJ2-5; weak D call: TRBD1 (5 bases). The CDR3 is 15 residues long. Trimming removed 0 bases from V and 4 bases from J, with 12 bases in between. Looked up from germline, CDR1 is WNHNN and CDR2 is SYGVQD (reference sequence). CDR3 in DNA: TGCGCCAGCAGTGAGTCGACCAGGGTTGGAGAGACCCAGTACTTC. Protein product: CASSESTRVGETQYF.

J is TRBJ2-5 and V is TRBV6-5, with D perhaps TRBD1 (6 bases). Trimming stripped 7 bases from V and 1 base from J, with 10 bases between. CDR1 is MNHEY and CDR2 is SVGAGI in the germline V gene. The CDR3 consists of 13 residues. This chain's CDR3 is CASTRGFQETQYF. As DNA, the CDR3 is TGTGCCAGCACCAGGGGTTTCCAAGAGACCCAGTACTTC.

This rearrangement joins TRBV6-5 to TRBJ1-2; D uncertain. In germline, CDR1 is MNHEY, CDR2 SVGAGI. The CDR3 length is 13 residues. Trimming stripped 0 bases from V and 5 bases from J, with 7 bases between. CDR3 amino acids: CASSYSVEYGYTF. DNA for the CDR3: TGTGCCAGCAGTTACTCTGTGGAGTATGGCTACACCTTC.

The table lists this clone with a few counts. The rearrangement links TRBV7-2 to TRBJ1-5; D may be TRBD1 (5 bases). Trimming cost V 4 bases and J 6 bases, with 16 bases left between them. CDR3 length: 15 residues. Per germline, CDR1 SGHTA and CDR2 FQGNSA. This CDR3 reads CASSSRGGKSQPQHF. The DNA for the CDR3 is TGTGCCAGCAGCTCAAGGGGAGGGAAATCTCAGCCCCAGCATTTT.

This chain uses TRBV5-1 with TRBJ2-7; 9 bases fit TRBD1. The germline CDR1 and CDR2 sequences are SGHRS and YFSETQ. V gave up 3 bases and J gave up 1 base; unmatched junction bases: 11. The CDR3 length is 17 residues. This CDR3 reads CASSSNRDRATSYEQYF. The CDR3 coding sequence is TGCGCCAGCAGCTCGAACCGGGACAGGGCAACGTCCTACGAGCAGTACTTC. The whole variable domain, filled in from reference TRBV5-1 and TRBJ2-7, reads KAGVTQTPRYLIKTRGQQVTLSCSPISGHRSVSWYQQTPGQGLQFLFEYFSETQRNKGNFPGRFSGRQFSNSRSEMNVSTLELGDSALYLCASSSNRDRATSYEQYFGPGTRLTVT.

This clone was found once. This chain uses TRBV7-9 with TRBJ2-1; weak D call: TRBD1 (6 bases). The CDR3 runs to 16 residues. Germline lookup yields CDR1 SEHNR and CDR2 FQNEAQ (reference sequence). With 5 bases removed from V and 5 bases from J, the gap between germline ends came to 19 bases. CDR3 residues: CASSTGTLGQHNEQFF. DNA for the CDR3: TGTGCCAGCAGCACCGGAACTCTGGGACAACACAATGAGCAGTTCTTC. Together with reference TRBV7-9 and TRBJ2-1, the CDR3 gives the full variable domain: DTGVSQNPRHKITKRGQNVTFRCDPISEHNRLYWYRQTLGQGPEFLTYFQNEAQLEKSRLLSDRFSAERPKGSFSTLEIQRTEQGDSAMYLCASSTGTLGQHNEQFFGPGTRLTVL.

This clone has a single count. V gene TRBV5-8 combines with J gene TRBJ2-3; D possibly corresponds to TRBD1 (6 bases). Trimming cost V 3 bases and J 1 base, with 9 bases left between them. This CDR3 region has 14 residues. Germline V lookup: CDR1 SGHTS, CDR2 YDEGEE. CDR3: CASSSRTGTDTQYF. The CDR3 DNA reads TGTGCCAGCAGCTCCCGGACAGGCACAGATACGCAGTATTTT.

CDR3 amino acids: CASSEGREGNTIYF. The CDR3 bases are TGTGCCAGCAGTGAGGGTCGGGAAGGAAACACCATATATTTT. V gene TRBV6-1 combines with J gene TRBJ1-3; no definite D call. The V and J ends lost 3 bases and 4 bases respectively, with 10 bases between them. Looked up from germline, CDR1 is MNHNS and CDR2 is SASEGT. CDR3 length equals 14 residues.

This clone was seen a handful of times. This chain uses TRBV24-1 with TRBJ2-1, with 15 bases that match TRBD2. In germline, CDR1 is KGHDR, CDR2 SFDVKD. J lost 8 bases, V lost 3 bases, and 10 bases had no gene match. This CDR3 contains 18 residues. CDR3 loop: CATSDMGLAGGNGDEQFF. The CDR3 region has the DNA TGTGCCACCAGTGATATGGGACTAGCGGGAGGAAATGGGGATGAGCAGTTCTTC.

This clone was observed a few times. The chain carries TRBV7-2 and TRBJ2-5; TRBD1 agrees at 7 bases. Germline V gene lookup returns CDR1 SGHTA and CDR2 FQGNSA. This CDR3 comprises 14 residues. Unmatched junction bases numbered 7, after V lost 5 bases and J lost 4 bases. The CDR3, as DNA: TGTGCCAGCAGCAACCAGACAGGGTTAGAGACCCAGTACTTC. Encoded protein: CASSNQTGLETQYF.

CDR3 loop: CASSLGQGRAQPQHF. The CDR3 nucleotides are TGTGCCAGCAGTCTGGGACAGGGGAGAGCCCAGCCCCAGCATTTT. The gene calls are TRBV6-2 or TRBV6-3 and TRBJ1-5, with 10 bases that match TRBD1. V dropped 5 bases and J dropped 7; count of bases not matched to a gene: 8. The CDR3 extends over 15 amino acids. Germline loops: CDR1 MNHEY, CDR2 SVGEGT.

This rearrangement joins TRBV2 to TRBJ2-1; 10 bases match TRBD2. V lost 5 bases to trimming and J lost 1 base; unmatched junction nucleotides: 5. CDR3 size: 16 residues. Looked up from germline, CDR1 is SNHLY and CDR2 is FYNNEI. CDR3 region: CASSPGLASSYNEQFF. CDR3 coding DNA: TGTGCCAGCAGTCCGGGACTAGCGTCGTCCTACAATGAGCAGTTCTTC.

This clone qualifies as medium-sized. The chain uses TRBV5-1 and TRBJ1-1; possible D gene TRBD1, 6 bases. This CDR3 region has 17 residues. The germline V and J ends were trimmed by 4 bases and 0 bases, with 19 bases remaining between them. From germline, CDR1 is SGHRS and CDR2 YFSETQ. The CDR3 reads CASSPSLTGPLNTEAFF. The CDR3 nucleotides are TGCGCCAGCAGCCCAAGCCTGACAGGACCCCTGAACACTGAAGCTTTCTTT. Supplemented by reference TRBV5-1 and TRBJ1-1, the full variable domain reads KAGVTQTPRYLIKTRGQQVTLSCSPISGHRSVSWYQQTPGQGLQFLFEYFSETQRNKGNFPGRFSGRQFSNSRSEMNVSTLELGDSALYLCASSPSLTGPLNTEAFFGQGTRLTVV.

There are a few counts of this clone. The V call is TRBV11-2, the J call TRBJ1-5; D gene ambiguous. Germline V lookup: CDR1 SGHAT, CDR2 FQNNGV. The CDR3 is 13 amino acids. Trimming removed 1 base at V and 5 bases at J, with 6 bases between. The CDR3 loop is CASSLGPDQPQHF. CDR3 nucleotides: TGTGCCAGCAGCTTAGGGCCAGATCAGCCCCAGCATTTT.

The chain employs TRBV11-2 and TRBJ2-5, with D maybe TRBD1 (6 bases). The V end lost 3 bases, the J end lost 4 bases, and 18 bases lay between the germline ends. This CDR3 is built from 16 residues. The V gene's germline CDR1 is SGHAT and CDR2 FQNNGV. The CDR3 reads CASSFGGGFGIETQYF. In DNA form, the CDR3 reads TGTGCCAGCAGCTTTGGGGGCGGGTTTGGCATAGAGACCCAGTACTTC. Combining the CDR3 with reference TRBV11-2 and TRBJ2-5 gives the whole variable domain EAGVAQSPRYKIIEKRQSVAFWCNPISGHATLYWYQQILGQGPKLLIQFQNNGVVDDSQLPKDRFSAERLKGVDSTLKIQPAKLEDSAVYLCASSFGGGFGIETQYFGPGTRLLVL.

The chain has TRBV11-2 and TRBJ2-5; D is undetermined. CDR1 SGHAT and CDR2 FQNNGV come from the germline V gene. Trimming pared 4 bases from V and 2 bases from J, leaving 2 bases between. This CDR3 comprises 11 residues. CDR3 nucleotide sequence: TGTGCCAGCAGCTCTCAAGAGACCCAGTACTTC. It translates to CASSSQETQYF.

The chain has TRBV30 and TRBJ1-1; D ambiguous. The germline V gene has CDR1 GTSNPN and CDR2 SVGIG (reference sequence). V was shortened by 0 bases and J by 2 bases, with 10 bases between the two germline ends. CDR3 size: 14 residues. In DNA, the CDR3 is TGTGCCTGGAGTGTCGGCAGACTCAACACTGAAGCTTTCTTT. It translates to CAWSVGRLNTEAFF. Together with reference TRBV30 and TRBJ1-1, the CDR3 gives the full variable domain: SQTIHQWPATLVQPVGSPLSLECTVEGTSNPNLYWYRQAAGRGLQLLFYSVGIGQISSEVPQNLSASRPQDRQFILSSKKLLLSDSGFYLCAWSVGRLNTEAFFGQGTRLTVV.

The rearrangement links TRBV6-4 to TRBJ2-1; D might be TRBD1 (7 bases). Trimming removed 0 bases from V and 12 bases from J, with 18 bases in between. CDR1 is MRHNA and CDR2 is SNTAGT in the germline V gene. The CDR3 totals 15 residues. In nucleotides, the CDR3 is TGTGCCAGCAGTGACTCTGAGGAGGGGGCAACCCCGCAGTTCTTC. Translating gives CASSDSEEGATPQFF.

This clone was detected only a few times. The chain has TRBV7-9 and TRBJ1-4; D gene ambiguous. CDR1 and CDR2 (germline): SEHNR, FQNEAQ (reference sequence). Trimming shortened V by 4 bases and J by 8 bases, and 11 bases separated the two germline ends. The CDR3 extends over 13 amino acids. For the CDR3, the DNA is TGTGCCAGCAGCTCACCCGGAGGGGAAAAACTGTTTTTT. Translation gives CASSSPGGEKLFF. The whole variable domain, remainder taken from reference TRBV7-9 and TRBJ1-4, is DTGVSQNPRHKITKRGQNVTFRCDPISEHNRLYWYRQTLGQGPEFLTYFQNEAQLEKSRLLSDRFSAERPKGSFSTLEIQRTEQGDSAMYLCASSSPGGEKLFFGSGTQLSVL.

This clone has only one observation. CDR3: CASSLTGTSGRYEQFF. The CDR3 coding sequence is TGTGCCAGCAGCTTAACAGGGACTAGCGGGAGGTATGAGCAGTTCTTC. The chain combines TRBV7-9 with TRBJ2-1, with TRBD2 matching 15 bases. Germline CDR1 is SEHNR and CDR2 is FQNEAQ (reference sequence). The CDR3 is 16 residues long. V was pared by 2 bases and J by 8 bases, with 4 bases of the junction left unmatched.